These T cell receptor beta chains were read from a single sample in a study of blood T cell repertoires in COVID-19. Using immunoSEQ multiplex PCR, the repertoire was profiled, and TCRdb retains in-frame clones only, with some absent. The table lists 150,000 or so clones, roughly 82% of them singletons. The specimen sequenced was PBMCs or T cells enriched from blood (not recorded which). The receptors come from a man aged 50 to 59 who had recovered from COVID-19. Each CDR3 is given with its conserved first and last residue. Each record gives: D gene, V gene, CDR3 length, J gene, CDR3 DNA, CDR3 protein. The D gene is left open where the match is weak.

>NA|TRBV6-5|14|TRBJ1-1
TGTGCCAGCAGGGGTCAGGGAGGGAACACTGAAGCTTTCTTT
CASRGQGGNTEAFF
>TRBD1|TRBV5-1|15|TRBJ1-4
TGCGCCAGCAGCCTACGGACAGGGGAAGGTGGAAAACTGTTTTTT
CASSLRTGEGGKLFF
>TRBD1|TRBV7-3|14|TRBJ2-7
TGTGCCAGCAGCTTGGGACAGGCAAACCACGAGCAGTACTTC
CASSLGQANHEQYF
>NA|TRBV7-8|14|TRBJ2-1
TGTGCCAGCAGCTTAGGTGCGGGTAGCGAGGAGCAGTTCTTC
CASSLGAGSEEQFF
>TRBD1|TRBV5-3|14|TRBJ2-7
TGTGCCAGAAGCAAGACAGGGAGTGGGAACGAGCAGTACTTC
CARSKTGSGNEQYF
>NA|TRBV7-9|19|TRBJ1-6
TGTGCCACCCTTCGTCTGACGGGGGTGGGCTCTTTGGCTAATTCACCCCTCCACTTT
CATLRLTGVGSLANSPLHF
>NA|TRBV10-1|13|TRBJ2-7
TGCGCCAGCAGTGAGTCTTCTGCGGGGATCCAGTACTTC
CASSESSAGIQYF
>TRBD1|TRBV4-1|16|TRBJ1-5
TGCGCCAGCAGCCAAGATGTGACAGGGGGGTATCAGCCCCAGCATTTT
CASSQDVTGGYQPQHF
>NA|TRBV19|13|TRBJ1-1
TGTGCCAGTATAACAGGGTGGAACACTGAAGCTTTCTTT
CASITGWNTEAFF
>NA|TRBV6-5|11|TRBJ1-4
TGTGCCAGCACCGAGGGGGTACGACTGTTTTTT
CASTEGVRLFF
>TRBD1|TRBV27|17|TRBJ1-1
TGTGCCAGCAGTTCCCGGGACAGGTTGATCGCGGGGACTGAAGCTTTCTTT
CASSSRDRLIAGTEAFF
>TRBD1|TRBV28|18|TRBJ1-4
TGTGCCAGCAGCTTCCTTCTCGGGACAGGCGCAACTAATGAAAAACTGTTTTTT
CASSFLLGTGATNEKLFF
>TRBD2|TRBV5-1|15|TRBJ2-1
TGCGCCAGCAGCATCGGTGGGACTAGCGGGGCGGGGCAGTTCTTC
CASSIGGTSGAGQFF
>TRBD1|TRBV29-1|15|TRBJ1-4
TGCAGCGCCCAAAACGACAGGGGTGCTAATGAAAAACTGTTTTTT
CSAQNDRGANEKLFF
>TRBD1|TRBV10-2|15|TRBJ1-2
TGCGCCAGCACCGACGATAGGACAGGGGCCTTTCGCTACACCTTC
CASTDDRTGAFRYTF
>TRBD1|TRBV5-5|14|TRBJ1-1
TGTGCCAGCAGCTTGGACAGGGGTAGCACTGAAGCTTTCTTT
CASSLDRGSTEAFF
>NA|TRBV4-1|16|TRBJ2-1
TGCGCCAGCAGCCAAGTTTGGACACTTCCAAATAATGAGCAGTTCTTC
CASSQVWTLPNNEQFF
>NA|TRBV18|14|TRBJ1-1
TGTGCCAGCCGCCCGGATCAGGTGAACACTGAAGCTTTCTTT
CASRPDQVNTEAFF
>NA|TRBV30|14|TRBJ2-4
TGTGCCTGGAATCAGGACTTCTCTGAAAACATTCAGTACTTC
CAWNQDFSENIQYF
>NA|TRBV20-1|14|TRBJ1-1
TGCAGTGCTAGTTCGGGGAGGGTCGACACTGAAGCTTTCTTT
CSASSGRVDTEAFF
>NA|TRBV7-3|13|TRBJ1-2
TGTGCCAGCAGCTTAGGGGGGGCTGGTGGCTACACCTTC
CASSLGGAGGYTF
>TRBD1|TRBV13|13|TRBJ1-4
TGTGCCAGCAGCTACACAGGGGAGGAAAAACTGTTTTTT
CASSYTGEEKLFF